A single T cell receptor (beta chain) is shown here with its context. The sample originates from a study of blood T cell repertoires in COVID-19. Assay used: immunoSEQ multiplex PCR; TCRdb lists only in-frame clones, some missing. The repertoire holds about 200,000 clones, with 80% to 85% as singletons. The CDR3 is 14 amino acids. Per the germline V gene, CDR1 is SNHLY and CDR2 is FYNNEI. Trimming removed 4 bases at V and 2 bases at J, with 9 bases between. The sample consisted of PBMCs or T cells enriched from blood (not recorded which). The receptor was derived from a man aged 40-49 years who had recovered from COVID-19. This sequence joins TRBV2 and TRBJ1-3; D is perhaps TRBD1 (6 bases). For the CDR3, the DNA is TGTGCCAGCAGTGCGACAGGCCCTGGAAACACCATATATTTT. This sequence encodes CASSATGPGNTIYF.